One and the same sample provided the 26 T cell receptor beta chains below, sequenced in a study of blood T cell repertoires in COVID-19. TCRdb's table, derived via immunoSEQ multiplex PCR, lists solely in-frame clones and lacks some. The top ten hold about 17% of the sample, which has approximately 140,000 clones, approximately 84% seen once. Sequencing was done on a sample of peripheral blood. The receptor source for this set is a woman at least 80 years old with acute or convalescent COVID-19.

This clone has only one observation. The V gene is TRBV7-2, the J gene TRBJ2-4; TRBD1 matches at 9 bases. The CDR3 contains 14 residues. V shed 5 bases, J shed 7 bases, and the junction held 6 bases outside the gene matches. Germline loops: CDR1 SGHTA, CDR2 FQGNSA. The CDR3 reads CASSEGTGYNIQYF. The CDR3 nucleotides read TGTGCCAGCAGCGAAGGGACAGGGTACAACATTCAGTACTTC.

This chain connects TRBV15 to TRBJ2-5, with 11 positions matching TRBD1. In germline, CDR1 is LNHNV, CDR2 YYDKDF (reference sequence). This CDR3 is built from 15 residues. V was pared by 5 bases and J by 5 bases, with 7 bases of the junction left unmatched. CDR3 in DNA: TGTGCCACCAGCGGTGGGACAGGGGGAAGGGAGACCCAGTACTTC. This encodes CATSGGTGGRETQYF.

This rearrangement joins TRBV10-2 to TRBJ2-1; the match to TRBD1 covers 9 bases. With 0 bases clipped from V and 9 bases from J, the junction kept 6 bases outside the gene matches. CDR3 length: 15 amino acids. CDR1 WSHSY and CDR2 SAAADI come from the germline V gene. The CDR3: CASSESDRGPGEQFF. The CDR3 DNA follows: TGCGCCAGCAGTGAGTCGGACAGGGGCCCTGGTGAGCAGTTCTTC.

The V and J genes are TRBV18 and TRBJ2-3; D not resolved. Germline V CDR1 and CDR2: KGHSH, LQKENI. Trimming left V 6 bases short and J 1 base short, with 11 bases between. The CDR3 has 14 amino acids. The CDR3 reads CASSLGWGTDTQYF. The CDR3 nucleotides are TGTGCCAGCTCCTTGGGCTGGGGCACAGATACGCAGTATTTT.

This clone came up many times. J is TRBJ2-5 and V is TRBV29-1; the D is unclear. The CDR3 is 13 amino acids. The germline gives CDR1 SQVTM, CDR2 ANQGSEA. V was pared by 7 bases and J by 1 base, with 13 bases between. CDR3 coding DNA: TGCAGCGCCTTCTTAGACACCCAAGAGACCCAGTACTTC. Its protein product is CSAFLDTQETQYF.

V usage is TRBV4-1 and J usage is TRBJ2-7; 10 nucleotides agree with TRBD1. V lost 0 bases to trimming and J lost 4 bases; unmatched junction nucleotides: 9. This CDR3 region has 17 residues. Germline loops: CDR1 MGHRA, CDR2 YSYEKL. The CDR3 DNA reads as TGCGCCAGCAGCCAAGATCTGGGGGACAGGGGACGGTACGAGCAGTACTTC. Amino acid sequence: CASSQDLGDRGRYEQYF.

The count of this clone is one. This chain joins TRBV7-8 and TRBJ1-3, with 7 bases matching TRBD1. V was clipped by 5 bases and J by 2 bases; unmatched bases: 15. The CDR3 loop spans 18 amino acids. Germline CDR1 SGHVS, CDR2 FQNEAQ. In DNA form, the CDR3 reads TGTGCCAGCAGCGTAGGGGCACGGGGACAGCTCACTGGAAACACCATATATTTT. Translated, it gives CASSVGARGQLTGNTIYF.

The CDR3 DNA sequence: TGTGCCAGCAGCTTACAGGGGACAGCCAAAAACATTCAGTACTTC. This codes for CASSLQGTAKNIQYF. This chain connects TRBV7-2 to TRBJ2-4; maybe TRBD1 (6 bases). Germline V lookup: CDR1 SGHTA, CDR2 FQGNSA. Trimming left V 2 bases short and J 0 bases short, with 8 bases between. This CDR3 spans 15 amino acids.

The V call is TRBV30, the J call TRBJ1-1; D uncertain. V lost 3 bases to trimming and J lost 0 bases, with 8 bases between them. The CDR3 spans 13 residues. The germline CDR1 and CDR2 sequences are GTSNPN and SVGIG (reference sequence). The CDR3 bases are TGTGCCTGGAGCCAAGCACTGAACACTGAAGCTTTCTTT. Translating it yields CAWSQALNTEAFF.

This clone was recorded only once. The chain joins TRBV12-5 to TRBJ2-1, with 10 bases aligning to TRBD2. V trimming: 0 bases; J trimming: 0 bases; junction bases outside the gene matches: 5. CDR1 and CDR2 (germline): LGHNT, FRNRAP. The CDR3 has 18 residues. CDR3 in DNA: TGTGCTAGTGGTTTGGTGCTAGCGGGAGCTAACTCCTACAATGAGCAGTTCTTC. Amino acids: CASGLVLAGANSYNEQFF.

The chain has TRBV5-4 and TRBJ2-3, with unresolved D. Between the trimmed V and J ends, which lost 4 bases and 3 bases, there was a span of 18 bases. This CDR3 spans 16 amino acids. Germline assignment: CDR1 SGHNT and CDR2 YYREEE (reference sequence). The DNA of the CDR3 is TGTGCCAGCAGCGTCCTTCTACTATCCGAGACAGATACGCAGTATTTT. Translated, it gives CASSVLLLSETDTQYF.

V gene TRBV5-1 combines with J gene TRBJ2-7; maybe TRBD2 (5 bases). Germline CDR1 SGHRS, CDR2 YFSETQ. The CDR3 totals 14 residues. With 4 bases removed from V and 4 bases from J, the gap between germline ends came to 15 bases. The CDR3 region has the DNA TGCGCCAGCAGCCCAGGAGGCGGTGGTTACGAGCAGTACTTC. Amino acid sequence: CASSPGGGGYEQYF. The full variable domain, with the rest looked up from reference TRBV5-1 and TRBJ2-7, is KAGVTQTPRYLIKTRGQQVTLSCSPISGHRSVSWYQQTPGQGLQFLFEYFSETQRNKGNFPGRFSGRQFSNSRSEMNVSTLELGDSALYLCASSPGGGGYEQYFGPGTRLTVT.

This clone has only a few counts. V gene TRBV27 combines with J gene TRBJ1-5; possible D gene TRBD1, 6 bases. Per germline, CDR1 MNHEY and CDR2 SMNVEV (reference sequence). The germline V and J ends were trimmed by 6 bases and 4 bases, with 13 bases remaining between them. The CDR3 has 14 amino acids. The CDR3 nucleotides are TGTGCCAGCAGGGAACAGGGTTTGAATCAGCCCCAGCATTTT. Amino acids: CASREQGLNQPQHF.

The genes are TRBV11-2 and TRBJ2-5; weak D call: TRBD1 (5 bases). Looked up from germline, CDR1 is SGHAT and CDR2 is FQNNGV. CDR3 length equals 13 residues. The V gene lost 5 bases and the J gene lost 4 bases, with 11 bases spanning the gap. CDR3 loop: CASSRDSRETQYF. The CDR3 region has the DNA TGTGCCAGCAGCCGAGACAGTAGAGAGACCCAGTACTTC.

The chain employs TRBV19 and TRBJ1-2; no firm D call. CDR3 length equals 14 residues. V was cut by 5 bases and J by 4 bases, with 14 bases left in between. Germline-derived CDR1 and CDR2 are LNHDA and SQIVND (reference sequence). Here the CDR3 reads CASSLREEGYGYTF. CDR3 in DNA: TGTGCCAGTAGTCTTCGGGAAGAAGGCTATGGCTACACCTTC.

V gene TRBV5-1 combines with J gene TRBJ1-1; D possibly corresponds to TRBD1 (5 bases). The CDR3 contains 13 residues. In germline, CDR1 is SGHRS, CDR2 YFSETQ. The V end lost 6 bases, the J end lost 5 bases, and 14 bases lay between the germline ends. CDR3 DNA sequence: TGCGCCAGCAACCTTCGCGGGGGTACTGAAGCTTTCTTT. Its protein product is CASNLRGGTEAFF.

This chain links TRBV5-4 with TRBJ1-1; the D gene is possibly TRBD1 (6 bases). The CDR3 is 14 amino acids. Germline V gives CDR1 SGHNT, CDR2 YYREEE (reference sequence). Trimming pared 0 bases from V and 5 bases from J, leaving 11 bases between. CDR3 DNA: TGTGCCAGCAGCTTGGAAGGGGGTAGAACTGAAGCTTTCTTT. Its protein is CASSLEGGRTEAFF.

The rearrangement links TRBV11-2 to TRBJ2-4, with D perhaps matching TRBD2 (5 bases). The V end lost 4 bases, the J end lost 8 bases, and 9 bases lay between the germline ends. The CDR3 length is 12 residues. Germline CDR1 and CDR2: SGHAT and FQNNGV. CDR3 region: CASSSLGYIQYF. In DNA, the CDR3 is TGTGCCAGCAGCTCACTAGGATACATTCAGTACTTC.

The rearrangement uses TRBV6-5 and TRBJ1-5, with TRBD1 identical over 7 bases. The V segment lost 6 bases and the J segment 0 bases; nucleotides outside the gene matches: 5. This CDR3 region has 15 residues. Looked up from germline, CDR1 is MNHEY and CDR2 is SVGAGI. In DNA, the CDR3 is TGTGCCAGCAGAGGGACAGAATATAGCAATCAGCCCCAGCATTTT. Translated: CASRGTEYSNQPQHF.

V gene TRBV2 combines with J gene TRBJ2-5; TRBD1 is a possible D gene (5 bases). Trimming stripped 4 bases from V and 1 base from J, with 7 bases between. CDR3 size: 13 residues. Per germline, CDR1 SNHLY and CDR2 FYNNEI. The CDR3 loop reads CASSVRVQETQYF. CDR3 DNA: TGTGCCAGCAGTGTCAGGGTCCAAGAGACCCAGTACTTC.

For the CDR3, the DNA is TGTGCCAGTAGTTCAAGCGGCAGGTACAATGAGCAGTTCTTC. It translates to CASSSSGRYNEQFF. The V and J genes are TRBV19 and TRBJ2-1; TRBD2 might be the D (5 bases). The CDR3 runs 14 residues. Trimming took off 5 bases at V and 4 bases at J, with 12 bases between the two ends. Germline V lookup: CDR1 LNHDA, CDR2 SQIVND (reference sequence).

The rearrangement uses TRBV6-5 and TRBJ1-6; D is uncertain. Germline CDR1 and CDR2: MNHEY and SVGAGI. There are 14 residues in the CDR3. Trimming removed 6 bases at V and 7 bases at J, with 13 bases between. The CDR3 reads CASRGAGENSPLHF. As DNA, the CDR3 is TGTGCCAGCAGGGGTGCAGGCGAGAATTCACCCCTCCACTTT.

The gene calls are TRBV15 and TRBJ2-7; 10 nucleotides match TRBD1. After removal of 0 bases from V and 3 bases from J, the junction contained 5 bases not matched to a gene. The CDR3 spans 16 residues. In germline, CDR1 is LNHNV, CDR2 YYDKDF (reference sequence). The CDR3, as DNA: TGTGCCACCAGCAGAGATGGGGACAGGGGTCACTACGAGCAGTACTTC. Translated, it gives CATSRDGDRGHYEQYF.

The V and J genes are TRBV19 and TRBJ2-6; D call uncertain. The CDR3 runs 15 residues. V lost 7 bases to trimming and J lost 0 bases, with 10 bases between them. Germline V gene sequence: CDR1 LNHDA, CDR2 SQIVND (reference sequence). The CDR3 region has the DNA TGTGCCAGTAAGTCTCCCAGCTCTGGGGCCAACGTCCTGACTTTC. Its protein is CASKSPSSGANVLTF.

The chain carries TRBV3-1 (or the pseudogene TRBV3-2) and TRBJ2-1; 12 nucleotides line up with TRBD2. Looked up from germline, CDR1 is LGHDT and CDR2 is YNNKEL (reference sequence). The CDR3 loop spans 21 amino acids. V lost 4 bases to trimming and J lost 6 bases; unmatched junction nucleotides: 22. The CDR3 bases are TGTGCCAGCAGCCCCCCGAAGGACAGGGAGACTAGCGGGAGTAGGGCCAATGAGCAGTTCTTC. This translates into CASSPPKDRETSGSRANEQFF.

V and J are TRBV27 and TRBJ2-3; 12 nucleotides agree with TRBD2. The CDR3 contains 15 residues. From germline, CDR1 is MNHEY and CDR2 SMNVEV (reference sequence). V trimming: 6 bases; J trimming: 8 bases; junction bases outside the gene matches: 9. The CDR3 nucleotides read TGTGCCAGCAGGCCTACCTTGACTAGCGGGGGTACGCAGTATTTT. The encoded protein is CASRPTLTSGGTQYF.